This T cell receptor beta chain is from a study of blood T cell repertoires in COVID-19. The overall study: Samples taken during acute and convalescent COVID-19 were collected in the United States, Italy and Spain. PBMCs, B-cell-depleted T cells, or T cells provided the cDNA or gDNA that made up the material.

This clone was recorded once. V shed 5 bases and J 5 bases; nucleotides not matched to a gene: 14. The germline CDR1 and CDR2 sequences are SGHAT and FQNNGV. The CDR3 is 16 residues long. Source study methods: How many nucleated cells were present was estimated from reference gene primer amplification. Assay: immunoSEQ multiplex PCR; the TCRdb copy retains only in-frame clones and omits some. The V and J calls and clone size are taken from that table; D and trimming were inferred from the DNA. The table includes some 180,000 clones, about 76% detected once. The rearrangement joins TRBV11-2 to TRBJ2-7, with 8 bases lining up with TRBD2. The TCR comes from a woman aged 45-60 years with active or convalescent COVID-19. Sequencing was performed on peripheral blood. In nucleotides, the CDR3 is TGTGCCAGCAGCCCAATGCGCGGCGGGGGGCTCAACGAGCAGTACTTC. The encoded protein is CASSPMRGGGLNEQYF.